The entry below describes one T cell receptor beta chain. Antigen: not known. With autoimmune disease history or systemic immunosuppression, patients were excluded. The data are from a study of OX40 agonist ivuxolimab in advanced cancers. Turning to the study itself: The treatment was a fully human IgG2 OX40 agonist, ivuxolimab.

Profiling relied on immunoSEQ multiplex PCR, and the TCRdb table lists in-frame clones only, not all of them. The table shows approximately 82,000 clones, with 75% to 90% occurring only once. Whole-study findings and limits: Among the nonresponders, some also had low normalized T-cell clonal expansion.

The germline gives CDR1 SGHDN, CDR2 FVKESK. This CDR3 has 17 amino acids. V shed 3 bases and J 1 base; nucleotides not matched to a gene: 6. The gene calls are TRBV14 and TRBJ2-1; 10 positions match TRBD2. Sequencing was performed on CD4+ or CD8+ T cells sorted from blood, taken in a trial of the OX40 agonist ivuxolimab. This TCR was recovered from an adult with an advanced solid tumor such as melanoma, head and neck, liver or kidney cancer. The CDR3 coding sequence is TGTGCCAGCAGCCAGATAGCGGGGGGAAGGTCCTACAATGAGCAGTTCTTC. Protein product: CASSQIAGGRSYNEQFF.